This T cell receptor beta chain originates from a study of blood T cell repertoires in COVID-19. Study context: COVID-19 samples, acute and convalescent, were from the United States, Italy and Spain. Sample material is recorded as cDNA or gDNA derived from T cells, B-cell-depleted T cells, or PBMCs.

As handled by the study authors: Amplification of reference gene primers was used by the study to estimate nucleated cell counts. TCRdb's copy holds only in-frame clones and misses some; the assay was immunoSEQ multiplex PCR. V and J calls and clone size are those listed in that table; D and trimming were worked out from the DNA. The sample has some 80,000 clones, approximately 80% seen once. The germline CDR1 and CDR2 sequences are MGHRA and YSYEKL. Trimming removed 0 bases at V and 4 bases at J, with 7 bases between. The CDR3 runs to 14 residues. The chain links TRBV4-1 to TRBJ1-5; D is possibly TRBD1 (5 bases). This TCR derives from a woman aged 70-85 years with acute or convalescent COVID-19. Sequenced input: peripheral blood. The CDR3 is CASSQDPGNQPQHF. CDR3 nucleotide sequence: TGCGCCAGCAGCCAAGACCCAGGGAATCAGCCCCAGCATTTT.